The 5 T cell receptor beta chains given below trace back to one sample, sequenced in a study of blood T cell repertoires in COVID-19. The method was immunoSEQ multiplex PCR; TCRdb's version includes in-frame clones alone and lacks a portion of them. The data contain 250,000 to 350,000 clones, 85% of them singletons. Sequencing used PBMCs or T cells enriched from blood (not recorded which). These receptors all come from a woman aged 50 to 60 who had recovered from COVID-19.

The rearrangement uses TRBV30 and TRBJ1-5; 8 bases agree with TRBD1. J gave up 4 bases and V 0 bases, and 8 bases lay outside the gene matches. The germline CDR1 and CDR2 sequences are GTSNPN and SVGIG (reference sequence). The CDR3 runs 16 residues. The CDR3 sequence: CAWSVQGRGRNQPQHF. The CDR3 nucleotides are TGTGCCTGGAGTGTACAGGGCAGGGGGCGAAATCAGCCCCAGCATTTT.

CDR3: CSASRGTVGSYEQYF. The CDR3 region has the DNA TGCAGTGCTAGTAGGGGAACCGTGGGATCCTACGAGCAGTACTTC. The rearrangement joins TRBV20-1 to TRBJ2-7, with a weak D call TRBD1 (5 bases). Looked up from germline, CDR1 is DFQATT and CDR2 is SNEGSKA (reference sequence). V shed 3 bases and J shed 1 base, with 16 bases lying between them. CDR3 length: 15 residues.

The chain's CDR3 is CATSGASGTDTQYF. The CDR3 DNA reads as TGTGCCACCAGTGGAGCTAGCGGCACAGATACGCAGTATTTT. The V and J genes are TRBV24-1 and TRBJ2-3; possible D gene TRBD2, 6 bases. The CDR3 totals 14 residues. The germline gives CDR1 KGHDR, CDR2 SFDVKD. V was cut by 5 bases and J by 1 base, with 9 bases left in between.

This rearrangement joins TRBV3-1 (or the pseudogene TRBV3-2) to TRBJ2-5, with 13 bases identical to TRBD2. This CDR3 comprises 21 residues. Germline V gene data show CDR1 as LGHDT and CDR2 as YNNKEL (reference sequence). V shed 10 bases and J 0 bases; nucleotides not matched to a gene: 23. The CDR3 DNA reads TGTGCCACCCACAATCCTACCGGGACTAGCGGGGTAGATACGTACCAAGAGACCCAGTACTTC. Protein sequence: CATHNPTGTSGVDTYQETQYF.

This clone is a singleton in its sample. The genes are TRBV27 and TRBJ2-3, with TRBD2 matching 10 bases. With V trimmed by 5 bases and J by 2 bases, 7 bases remained unmatched. The CDR3 has 16 amino acids. CDR1 is MNHEY, CDR2 SMNVEV, per germline (reference sequence). CDR3 loop: CASSPRLAGVTDTQYF. The CDR3 DNA is TGTGCCAGCAGTCCGAGACTAGCGGGCGTCACAGATACGCAGTATTTT.